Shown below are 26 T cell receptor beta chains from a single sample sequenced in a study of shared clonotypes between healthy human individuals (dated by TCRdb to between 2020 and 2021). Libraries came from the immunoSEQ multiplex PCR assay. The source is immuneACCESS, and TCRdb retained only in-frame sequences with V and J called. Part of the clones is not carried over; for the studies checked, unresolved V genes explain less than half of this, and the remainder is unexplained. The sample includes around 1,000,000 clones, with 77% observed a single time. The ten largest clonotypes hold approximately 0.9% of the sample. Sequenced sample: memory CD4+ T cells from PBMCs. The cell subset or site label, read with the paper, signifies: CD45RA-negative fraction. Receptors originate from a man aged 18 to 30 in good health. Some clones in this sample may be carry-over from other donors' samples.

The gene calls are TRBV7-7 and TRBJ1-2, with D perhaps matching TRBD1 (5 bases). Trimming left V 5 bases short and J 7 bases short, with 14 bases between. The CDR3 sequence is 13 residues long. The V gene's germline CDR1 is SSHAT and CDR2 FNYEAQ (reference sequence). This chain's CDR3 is CASSASREGGYTF. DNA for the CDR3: TGTGCCAGCAGCGCGAGCAGGGAAGGTGGCTACACCTTC.

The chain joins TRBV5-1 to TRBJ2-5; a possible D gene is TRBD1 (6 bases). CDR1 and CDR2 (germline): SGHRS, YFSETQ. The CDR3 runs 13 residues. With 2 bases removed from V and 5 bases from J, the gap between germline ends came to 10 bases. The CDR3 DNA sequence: TGCGCCAGCAGCTTCGGACAGTCCGAGACCCAGTACTTC. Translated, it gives CASSFGQSETQYF.

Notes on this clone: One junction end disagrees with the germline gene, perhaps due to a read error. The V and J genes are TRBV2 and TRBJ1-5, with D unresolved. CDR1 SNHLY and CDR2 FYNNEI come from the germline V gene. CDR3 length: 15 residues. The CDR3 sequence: CASSENSYSDQPQHF. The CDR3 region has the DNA TGTGCCAGCAGTGAAAACAGTTATAGCGATCAGCCCCAGCATTTT.

The CDR3 here is CASSYSPTSGALRNEQFF. CDR3 bases: TGTGCCAGCAGCTATAGCCCCACTAGCGGGGCCCTGAGGAATGAGCAGTTCTTC. The genes are TRBV11-2 and TRBJ2-1; 10 positions match TRBD2. V gave up 4 bases and J gave up 7 bases; unmatched junction bases: 16. The CDR3 is 18 amino acids. Germline CDR1 is SGHAT and CDR2 is FQNNGV.

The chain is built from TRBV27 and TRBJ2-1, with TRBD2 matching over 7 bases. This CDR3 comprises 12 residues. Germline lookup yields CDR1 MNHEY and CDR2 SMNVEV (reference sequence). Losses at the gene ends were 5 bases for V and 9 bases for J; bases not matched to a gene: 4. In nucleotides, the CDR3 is TGTGCCAGCAGTCGACTAGCAGGTGAGCAGTTCTTC. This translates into CASSRLAGEQFF.

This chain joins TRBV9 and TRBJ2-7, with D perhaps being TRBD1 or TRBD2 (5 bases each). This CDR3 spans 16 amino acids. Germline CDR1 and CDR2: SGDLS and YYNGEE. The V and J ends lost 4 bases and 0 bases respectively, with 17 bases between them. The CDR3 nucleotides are TGTGCCAGCAGCCCCCATCGGGGCGGCGGCTCCTACGAGCAGTACTTC. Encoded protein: CASSPHRGGGSYEQYF.

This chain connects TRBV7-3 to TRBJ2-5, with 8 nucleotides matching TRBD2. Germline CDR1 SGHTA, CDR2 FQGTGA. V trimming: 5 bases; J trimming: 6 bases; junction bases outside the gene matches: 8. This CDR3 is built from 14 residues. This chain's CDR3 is CASSPLAGEKTQYF. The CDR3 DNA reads TGTGCCAGCAGCCCGCTAGCGGGTGAAAAGACCCAGTACTTC.

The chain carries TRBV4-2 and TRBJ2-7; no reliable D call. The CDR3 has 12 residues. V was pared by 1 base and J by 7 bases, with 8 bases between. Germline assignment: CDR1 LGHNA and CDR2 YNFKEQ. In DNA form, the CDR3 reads TGTGCCAGCAGCCAAGTATCTCAGGAGCAGTACTTC. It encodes CASSQVSQEQYF.

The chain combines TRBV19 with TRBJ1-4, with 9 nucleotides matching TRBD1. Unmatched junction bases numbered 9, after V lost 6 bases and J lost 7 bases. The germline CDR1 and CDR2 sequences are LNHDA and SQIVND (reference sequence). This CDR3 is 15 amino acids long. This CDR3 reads CASSPTGTGIEKLFF. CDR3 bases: TGTGCCAGTAGCCCAACCGGGACAGGGATTGAAAAACTGTTTTTT.

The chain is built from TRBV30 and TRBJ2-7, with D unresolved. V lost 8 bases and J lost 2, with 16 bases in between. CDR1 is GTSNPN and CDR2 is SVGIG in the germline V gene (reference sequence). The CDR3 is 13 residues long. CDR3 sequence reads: CARAKGNAYEQYF. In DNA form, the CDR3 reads TGTGCCCGCGCTAAGGGCAACGCCTACGAGCAGTACTTC.

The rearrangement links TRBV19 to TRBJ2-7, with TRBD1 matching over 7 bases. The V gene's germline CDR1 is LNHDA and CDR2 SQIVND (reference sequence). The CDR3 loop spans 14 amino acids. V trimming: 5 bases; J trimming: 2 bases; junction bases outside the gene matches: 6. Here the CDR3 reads CASSSLGQPYEQYF. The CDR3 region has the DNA TGTGCCAGTAGTTCACTGGGACAGCCCTACGAGCAGTACTTC.

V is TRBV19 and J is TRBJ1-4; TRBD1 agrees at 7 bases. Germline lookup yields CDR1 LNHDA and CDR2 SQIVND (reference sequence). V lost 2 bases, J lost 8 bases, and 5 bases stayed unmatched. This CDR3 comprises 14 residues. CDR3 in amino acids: CASSIRDSGEKLFF. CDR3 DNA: TGTGCCAGTAGTATAAGGGACAGCGGAGAAAAACTGTTTTTT.

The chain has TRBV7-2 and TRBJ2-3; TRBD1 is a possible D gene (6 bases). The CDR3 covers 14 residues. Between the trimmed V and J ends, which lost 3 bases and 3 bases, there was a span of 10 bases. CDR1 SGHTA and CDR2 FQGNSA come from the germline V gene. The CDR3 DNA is TGTGCCAGCAGCTTGGGGGCCCGGACAGATACGCAGTATTTT. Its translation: CASSLGARTDTQYF.

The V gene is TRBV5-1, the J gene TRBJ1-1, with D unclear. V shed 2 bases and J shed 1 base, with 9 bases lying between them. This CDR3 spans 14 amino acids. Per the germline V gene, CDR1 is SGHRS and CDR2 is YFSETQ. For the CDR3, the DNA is TGCGCCAGCAGCTTCCAGGCGGAGAACACTGAAGCTTTCTTT. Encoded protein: CASSFQAENTEAFF.

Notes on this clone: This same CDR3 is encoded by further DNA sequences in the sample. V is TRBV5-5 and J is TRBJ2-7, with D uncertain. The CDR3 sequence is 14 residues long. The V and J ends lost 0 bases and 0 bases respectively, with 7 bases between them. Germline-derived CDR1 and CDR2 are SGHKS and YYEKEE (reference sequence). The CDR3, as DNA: TGTGCCAGCAGCTTGGAGGTGGGCTCCTACGAGCAGTACTTC. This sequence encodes CASSLEVGSYEQYF.

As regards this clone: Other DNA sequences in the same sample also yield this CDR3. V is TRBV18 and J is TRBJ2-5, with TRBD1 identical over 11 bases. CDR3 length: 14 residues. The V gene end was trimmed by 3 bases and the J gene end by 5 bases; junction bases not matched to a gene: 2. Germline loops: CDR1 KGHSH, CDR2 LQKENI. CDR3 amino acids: CASSPGQGAETQYF. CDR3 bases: TGTGCCAGCTCACCTGGACAGGGGGCTGAGACCCAGTACTTC.

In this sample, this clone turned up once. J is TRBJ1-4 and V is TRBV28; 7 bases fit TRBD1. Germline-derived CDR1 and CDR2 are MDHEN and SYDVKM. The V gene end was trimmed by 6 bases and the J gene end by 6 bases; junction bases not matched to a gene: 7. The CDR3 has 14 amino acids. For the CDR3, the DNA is TGTGCCAGCAGCGTCCTAACAGGGGATGAAAAACTGTTTTTT. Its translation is CASSVLTGDEKLFF. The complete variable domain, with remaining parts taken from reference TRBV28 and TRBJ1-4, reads DVKVTQSSRYLVKRTGEKVFLECVQDMDHENMFWYRQDPGLGLRLIYFSYDVKMKEKGDIPEGYSVSREKKERFSLILESASTNQTSMYLCASSVLTGDEKLFFGSGTQLSVL.

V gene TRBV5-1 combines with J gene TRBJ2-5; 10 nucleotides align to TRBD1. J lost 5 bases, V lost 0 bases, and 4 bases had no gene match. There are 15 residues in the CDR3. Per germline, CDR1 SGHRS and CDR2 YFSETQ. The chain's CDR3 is CASSLETGGSETQYF. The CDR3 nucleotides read TGCGCCAGCAGCTTGGAGACAGGGGGCAGCGAGACCCAGTACTTC.

CDR3 protein: CASSFRDRDYEQYF. CDR3 nucleotide sequence: TGTGCCAGCAGTTTTAGGGACAGGGACTACGAGCAGTACTTC. V gene TRBV28 combines with J gene TRBJ2-7, with 9 bases aligning to TRBD1. With 3 bases clipped from V and 3 bases from J, the junction kept 3 bases outside the gene matches. Germline loops: CDR1 MDHEN, CDR2 SYDVKM. This CDR3 has 14 residues.

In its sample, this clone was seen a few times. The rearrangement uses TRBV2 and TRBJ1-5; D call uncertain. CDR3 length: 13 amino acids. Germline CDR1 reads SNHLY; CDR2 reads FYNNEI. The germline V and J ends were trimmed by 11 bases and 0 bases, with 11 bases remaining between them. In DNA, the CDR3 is TGTGCCTCCCGAAAAGATAGCAATCAGCCCCAGCATTTT. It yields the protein CASRKDSNQPQHF.

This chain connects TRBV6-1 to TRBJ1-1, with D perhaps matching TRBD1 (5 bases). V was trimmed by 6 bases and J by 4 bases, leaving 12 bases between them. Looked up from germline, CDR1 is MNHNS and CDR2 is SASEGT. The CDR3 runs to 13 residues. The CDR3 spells CASRPGGGTEAFF. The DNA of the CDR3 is TGTGCCAGCAGACCTGGGGGGGGCACTGAAGCTTTCTTT.

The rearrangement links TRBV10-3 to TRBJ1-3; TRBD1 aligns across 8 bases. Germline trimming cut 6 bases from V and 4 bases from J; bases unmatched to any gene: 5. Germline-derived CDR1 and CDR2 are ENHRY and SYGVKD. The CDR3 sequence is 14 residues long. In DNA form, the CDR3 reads TGTGCCATCAGCCCGGACAGGGAGGGAAACACCATATATTTT. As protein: CAISPDREGNTIYF.

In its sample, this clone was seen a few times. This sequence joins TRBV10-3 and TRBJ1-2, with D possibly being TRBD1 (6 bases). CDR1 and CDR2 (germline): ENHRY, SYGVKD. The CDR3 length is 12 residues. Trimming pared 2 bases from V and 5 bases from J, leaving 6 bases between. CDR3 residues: CAISEDRYGYTF. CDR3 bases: TGTGCCATCAGTGAGGACAGGTATGGCTACACCTTC.

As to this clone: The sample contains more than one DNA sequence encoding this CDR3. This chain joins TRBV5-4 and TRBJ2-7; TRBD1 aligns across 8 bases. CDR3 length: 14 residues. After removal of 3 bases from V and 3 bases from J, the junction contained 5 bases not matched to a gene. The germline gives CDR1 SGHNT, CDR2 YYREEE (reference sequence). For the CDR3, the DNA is TGTGCCAGCAGCTCAGGGGGCAGGGGCTACGAGCAGTACTTC. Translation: CASSSGGRGYEQYF. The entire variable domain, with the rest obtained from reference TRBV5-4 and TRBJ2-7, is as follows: ETGVTQSPTHLIKTRGQQVTLRCSSQSGHNTVSWYQQALGQGPQFIFQYYREEENGRGNFPPRFSGLQFPNYSSELNVNALELDDSALYLCASSSGGRGYEQYFGPGTRLTVT.

This CDR3 is CASSFDTAYNEQFF. CDR3 in DNA: TGTGCCAGCAGTTTCGACACGGCCTACAATGAGCAGTTCTTC. V usage is TRBV28 and J usage is TRBJ2-1; D unclear. Germline CDR1 MDHEN, CDR2 SYDVKM. The CDR3 is made up of 14 amino acids. V was trimmed by 3 bases and J by 2 bases, leaving 8 bases between them.

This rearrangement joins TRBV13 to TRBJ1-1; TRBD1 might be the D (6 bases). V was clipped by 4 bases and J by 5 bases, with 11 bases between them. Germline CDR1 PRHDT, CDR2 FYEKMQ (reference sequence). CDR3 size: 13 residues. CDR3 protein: CASSSRGGTEAFF. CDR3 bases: TGTGCCAGCAGCTCAAGGGGGGGAACTGAAGCTTTCTTT.